The rows below give T cell receptor beta chains drawn from one sample of a study of T cell repertoires in cytomegalovirus infection. TCRdb redid the calling of the reads with MiXCR, one entry per CDR3 protein. There are approximately 250,000 distinct CDR3 sequences in the sample; around 6.2% occur only once, and roughly 6% lies in the top ten. Material: PBMCs. The receptors were gathered from a human donor in good health (CMV status not recorded). Some clones in this sample may be carry-over from other donors' samples. The CDR3 runs from the conserved cysteine through the conserved F or W. D genes are given only for firm matches. Size is stated for part of the rows, as once, few or many counts, or as a class when the clone is expanded.

>TRBV20-1|NA|TRBJ1-1|many
TGCAGTGCTAGAAGGGGTGTTGGGGAAGCTTTCTTT
CSARRGVGEAFF
>TRBV7-3|TRBD1|TRBJ2-2|many
TGTGCCAGCAGACTAGGACAGGGGGCCGGGGAGCTGTTTTTT
CASRLGQGAGELFF
>TRBV20-1|NA|TRBJ1-4|many
TGCAGTGCTCGGGACCCTGGGGGGGATGAAAAACTGTTTTTT
CSARDPGGDEKLFF
>TRBV7-2|NA|TRBJ1-1|many
TGTGCCAGCAGCCACCAATTTGGACTGAACACTGAAGCTTTCTTT
CASSHQFGLNTEAFF
>TRBV2|NA|TRBJ1-5|many
TGTGCCAGCAGTGAAGCGCTTCCTGATCAGCCCCAGCATTTT
CASSEALPDQPQHF
>TRBV29-1|NA|TRBJ1-2|many
TGCAGCGGGGGTAGCCCTTTTGAGGGCTACACCTTC
CSGGSPFEGYTF
>TRBV15|TRBD2|TRBJ2-1|many
TGTGCCATCGGGGGGGGGGAGGTTGAGCAGTTCTTC
CAIGGGEVEQFF
>TRBV27|NA|TRBJ1-5|many
TGTGCCAGCAGTTTCGGCGTCAATCAGCCCCAGCATTTT
CASSFGVNQPQHF
>TRBV7-2|TRBD2|TRBJ2-6|many
TGTGCCAGCAGCTTAGCGCCGGGAGGGGCCTCTGGGGCCAACGTCCTGACTTTC
CASSLAPGGASGANVLTF
>TRBV20-1|NA|TRBJ2-5|many
TGCAGTGCTAGAGGTCCGCAGGGGACGGGAGAGACCCAGTACTTC
CSARGPQGTGETQYF
>TRBV7-2|TRBD1|TRBJ1-1|many
TGTGCCAGCAGCTCCCGACAGGGCTTCACTGAAGCTTTCTTT
CASSSRQGFTEAFF
>TRBV7-2|NA|TRBJ1-1|many
TGTGCCAGCAGCCTAAGGGTATCCACTGAAGCTTTCTTT
CASSLRVSTEAFF
>TRBV20-1|TRBD1|TRBJ1-1|many
TGCAGTGCTAGTCCGGCAGGGGGCAGGACTGAAGCTTTCTTT
CSASPAGGRTEAFF
>TRBV2|NA|TRBJ2-5|many
TGTGCCAGCAGTGAATCTATCGGGAGTGGGCGGGGTACTCAAGAGACCCAGTACTTC
CASSESIGSGRGTQETQYF
>TRBV27|NA|TRBJ2-5|many
TGTGCCAGCAGTTTTTTGGGGCAAGAGACCCAGTACTTC
CASSFLGQETQYF
>TRBV12-3/TRBV12-4|NA|TRBJ2-1|many
TGTGCCAGCAGTCCTTTTCATGAGCAGTTCTTC
CASSPFHEQFF
>TRBV12-3/TRBV12-4|TRBD1|TRBJ1-2|many
TGTGCCAGCAGAATCTACCGGCTACAGGGGAGTGAGTATGGCTACACCTTC
CASRIYRLQGSEYGYTF
>TRBV11-2|NA|TRBJ1-2|NA
TGTGCCAGCAGCTTATGGGGAGGGAACTATGGCTACACCTTC
CASSLWGGNYGYTF
>TRBV29-1|NA|TRBJ1-1|many
TGCAGCGTTGGGACAGACAACTTGAACACTGAAGCTTTCTTT
CSVGTDNLNTEAFF
>TRBV7-9|NA|TRBJ2-2|many
TGTGCCAGCAGCCCCAGGGAAGAGAACACCGGGGAGCTGTTTTTT
CASSPREENTGELFF
>TRBV20-1|NA|TRBJ2-5|many
TGCAGTGCTAGTAAGGGGCTCCAAGAGACCCAGTACTTC
CSASKGLQETQYF
>TRBV7-3|NA|TRBJ1-2|many
TGTGCCAGCAGCTTCGGGGGCGGGGGTGGCTACACCTTC
CASSFGGGGGYTF
>TRBV20-1|NA|TRBJ2-1|few
TGCAGTGCTCGGCGTACCGGGAGCTCCTACAATGAGCAGTTCTTC
CSARRTGSSYNEQFF
>TRBV20-1|NA|TRBJ2-7|many
TGCAGTGCTTTTGGGTGGACCTACGAGCAGTACTTC
CSAFGWTYEQYF
>TRBV10-3|TRBD2|TRBJ2-2|NA
TGTGCCATCAGTAGCGGGGGGGTCACCGGGGAGCTGTTTTTT
CAISSGGVTGELFF
>TRBV7-2|TRBD1|TRBJ1-2|many
TGTGCCAGCAGCCCCTCGACAGGGGGGGTGAATGGCTACACCTTC
CASSPSTGGVNGYTF
>TRBV18|NA|TRBJ1-5|few
TGTGCCAGCTCACCGGGCAGGGGTTTTAGCAATCAGCCCCAGCATTTT
CASSPGRGFSNQPQHF
>TRBV23-1|NA|TRBJ1-5|many
TGCGCCAGCAGTCATGGTGTGCAGGGTCGTCAGCCCCAGCATTTT
CASSHGVQGRQPQHF
>TRBV27|NA|TRBJ2-1|NA
TGTGCCAGCAGTCCGATACAGGGTATCGATGAGCAGATCTTC
CASSPIQGIDEQIF
>TRBV12-3/TRBV12-4|NA|TRBJ1-5|few
TGTGCCAGCAGTCCTAGGCTCACCGGGCAGCCCCAGCATTTT
CASSPRLTGQPQHF
>TRBV12-3/TRBV12-4|NA|TRBJ1-5|few
TGTGCCAGCAGTTTAGTGGACACGGGACAGCCCCAGCATTTT
CASSLVDTGQPQHF
>TRBV12-3/TRBV12-4|TRBD1|TRBJ2-7|many
TGTGCCAGCAGGCCGACAGGGGCGAACGAGCAGTACTTC
CASRPTGANEQYF
>TRBV28|NA|TRBJ1-2|many
TGTGCCAGCACCCTAGGGGGAGGCTATGGCTACACCTTC
CASTLGGGYGYTF
>TRBV12-3/TRBV12-4|NA|TRBJ1-4|many
TGTGCCAGCAGTAAGACGTTGGGGGCAACTAATGAAAAACTGTTTTTT
CASSKTLGATNEKLFF
>TRBV7-2|NA|TRBJ2-1|many
TGTGCCAGCAGCTTAAGGCCGCGGGATGAGCAGTTCTTC
CASSLRPRDEQFF
>TRBV10-3|TRBD2|TRBJ2-3|many
TGTGCCATCAGTGGATCTAGCGGGGGCCCCACAGATACGCAGTATTTT
CAISGSSGGPTDTQYF
>TRBV20-1|TRBD2|TRBJ2-1|NA
TGCAGTGCAGAATCTGCGGCTAGCGGAGTCCTGGGCCGCTACAATGAGCAGTTCTTC
CSAESAASGVLGRYNEQFF
>TRBV6-5|NA|TRBJ1-1|NA
TGTGCCAGCACCCCCACCCGAGGGATTCTTGAAGCTTTCTTT
CASTPTRGILEAFF
>TRBV20-1|NA|TRBJ2-7|many
TGCAGTGCCGACGGGGGCTCCTACGAGCAGTACTTC
CSADGGSYEQYF
>TRBV12-3/TRBV12-4|TRBD1|TRBJ2-5|many
TGTGCCAGCAGTACCCAGAGACAGGGATCGAAGACCCAGTACTTC
CASSTQRQGSKTQYF
>TRBV20-1|TRBD1|TRBJ1-1|many
TGCAGTGCACAGGCAGGGACAGCGAACACTGAAGCTTTCTTT
CSAQAGTANTEAFF
>TRBV9|NA|TRBJ1-6|many
TGTGCCAGCAGCGTCCAGGGGACGAATTCACCCCTCCACTTT
CASSVQGTNSPLHF
>TRBV20-1|TRBD1|TRBJ1-2|NA
TGCAGTGCCAAGACAGGGTTGGAAGCTAACTATGGCTACACCTTC
CSAKTGLEANYGYTF
>TRBV28|NA|TRBJ1-1|many
TGTGCCAGCTCATTTGTGAACACTGAAGCTTTCTTT
CASSFVNTEAFF
>TRBV28|NA|TRBJ1-5|NA
TGTGCCAGCATGCTGGGGGCGGTCGGGCCCCAGCATTTT
CASMLGAVGPQHF
>TRBV19|NA|TRBJ2-2|NA
TGTGCCAGTAGTTCCCGTAACGCGAACACCGGGGAGCTGTTTTTT
CASSSRNANTGELFF
>TRBV7-2|NA|TRBJ1-3|many
TGTGCCAGCAGCCCCCCCGCGGGAAACACCATATATTTT
CASSPPAGNTIYF